Listed here are 21 T cell receptor beta chains from one sample, sequenced in a study of T cell responses to AZD1222 COVID-19 vaccine. Measured with immunoSEQ multiplex PCR; TCRdb has only the in-frame clones, and not every one. The sample holds over 95,000 clones, around nine tenths seen once. The sample consisted of peripheral blood, taken on day 0 of AZD1222 vaccination. All receptors derive from an adult in good health.

V and J are TRBV5-1 and TRBJ2-7; D gene ambiguous. V lost 0 bases and J 2 bases, leaving 6 bases between the germline ends. The CDR3 is made up of 13 amino acids. The germline CDR1 and CDR2 sequences are SGHRS and YFSETQ. The CDR3 DNA reads as TGCGCCAGCAGCTTGGAACTGGCCTACGAGCAGTACTTC. Translation: CASSLELAYEQYF.

A word on this clone: Within the sample, other DNA sequences also encode this same CDR3. The rearrangement links TRBV19 to TRBJ2-1, with 8 bases fitting TRBD2. Looked up from germline, CDR1 is LNHDA and CDR2 is SQIVND (reference sequence). Trimming at V came to 6 bases and at J to 2 bases, leaving 9 bases not matched to a gene. The CDR3 consists of 16 residues. Here the CDR3 reads CASSPEGTRPYNEQFF. The DNA for the CDR3 is TGTGCCAGTAGCCCCGAGGGGACTAGGCCCTACAATGAGCAGTTCTTC.

CDR3 residues: CASKPGQDFYGYTF. As DNA, the CDR3 is TGTGCCAGCAAGCCGGGACAGGACTTCTATGGCTACACCTTC. The genes are TRBV6-5 and TRBJ1-2, with TRBD1 identical over 8 bases. Germline loops: CDR1 MNHEY, CDR2 SVGAGI. The CDR3 length is 14 residues. The junction had 8 bases not matched to a gene; V was cut back by 7 bases and J by 4 bases.

This sequence joins TRBV2 and TRBJ2-7, with D perhaps TRBD1 or TRBD2 (5 bases each). The CDR3 has 12 residues. Trimming pared 11 bases from V and 7 bases from J, leaving 18 bases between. The germline gives CDR1 SNHLY, CDR2 FYNNEI. CDR3 sequence: CASRDHSLEQYF. In DNA, the CDR3 is TGTGCCTCCCGGGACCACTCCTTGGAGCAGTACTTC.

This chain links TRBV27 with TRBJ1-5, with 10 bases lining up with TRBD1. Losses at the gene ends were 5 bases for V and 7 bases for J; bases not matched to a gene: 11. The CDR3 has 16 amino acids. Germline V gives CDR1 MNHEY, CDR2 SMNVEV (reference sequence). Here the CDR3 reads CASSPWGQGTGQPQHF. As DNA, the CDR3 is TGTGCCAGCAGTCCGTGGGGACAGGGGACGGGCCAGCCCCAGCATTTT.

V and J are TRBV6-6 and TRBJ1-2, with 7 bases lining up with TRBD1. Per the germline V gene, CDR1 is MNHNY and CDR2 is SVGAGI (reference sequence). After removal of 8 bases from V and 2 bases from J, the junction contained 5 bases not matched to a gene. The CDR3 runs 13 residues. The CDR3 DNA reads as TGTGCCAGCTCGACACAGGGGAACTATGGCTACACCTTC. Translating gives CASSTQGNYGYTF.

The table lists this clone with a count of one. This rearrangement joins TRBV5-4 to TRBJ1-2, with unresolved D. The CDR3 runs 15 residues. The germline CDR1 and CDR2 sequences are SGHNT and YYREEE (reference sequence). V lost 2 bases and J lost 6, with 17 bases in between. CDR3 nucleotides: TGTGCCAGCAGCTTATTCAGTATGGGGATGGATGGCTACACCTTC. Translating gives CASSLFSMGMDGYTF.

This clone was observed once. The junction shows a germline mismatch at one end, possibly a read error. This rearrangement joins TRBV6-2 or TRBV6-3 to TRBJ1-5; unclear D gene. The germline V gene has CDR1 MNHEY and CDR2 SVGEGT. The CDR3 spans 15 residues. CDR3 loop: CASSNSGLSNQPQHF. The CDR3 coding sequence is TGTGCCAGCAGTAACTCCGGGCTATCGAATCAGCCCCAGCATTTT.

V usage is TRBV6-5 and J usage is TRBJ2-7, with 7 positions matching TRBD2. This CDR3 has 14 residues. V trimming: 4 bases; J trimming: 3 bases; junction bases outside the gene matches: 6. CDR1 and CDR2 (germline): MNHEY, SVGAGI. The CDR3 protein is CASSLMRENYEQYF. CDR3 bases: TGTGCCAGCAGTTTAATGCGGGAGAACTACGAGCAGTACTTC.

CDR3 in amino acids: CASSSLDRGVNEQYF. CDR3 DNA: TGCGCCAGCAGCTCACTGGACAGGGGTGTCAACGAGCAGTACTTC. The chain uses TRBV5-1 and TRBJ2-7; TRBD1 agrees at 9 bases. The CDR3 totals 15 residues. V lost 3 bases to trimming and J lost 5 bases; unmatched junction nucleotides: 9. Germline loops: CDR1 SGHRS, CDR2 YFSETQ.

The gene calls are TRBV7-2 and TRBJ1-5, with 9 nucleotides matching TRBD1. The CDR3 covers 15 residues. Germline V lookup: CDR1 SGHTA, CDR2 FQGNSA. J gave up 3 bases and V 3 bases, and 3 bases lay outside the gene matches. CDR3 protein: CASSFTGGYNQPQHF. The CDR3 bases are TGTGCCAGCAGCTTTACAGGGGGCTACAATCAGCCCCAGCATTTT.

This chain links TRBV7-2 with TRBJ2-7; D is possibly TRBD2 (5 bases). The germline CDR1 and CDR2 sequences are SGHTA and FQGNSA. Trimming took off 1 base at V and 3 bases at J, with 7 bases between the two ends. This CDR3 region has 13 residues. The CDR3 reads CASSLEAVYEQYF. The CDR3 coding sequence is TGTGCCAGCAGCTTAGAAGCGGTCTACGAGCAGTACTTC.

The V call is TRBV18, the J call TRBJ1-1, with D perhaps TRBD1 (5 bases). Germline CDR1 reads KGHSH; CDR2 reads LQKENI. The length of the CDR3 is 15 residues. Trimming removed 0 bases at V and 4 bases at J, with 12 bases between. In nucleotides, the CDR3 is TGTGCCAGCTCACCACCGAAAGGGGCAGGCACTGAAGCTTTCTTT. It yields the protein CASSPPKGAGTEAFF.

The chain recombines TRBV19 with TRBJ2-3, with a tentative D call TRBD2 (6 bases). Trimming shortened V by 1 base and J by 3 bases, and 11 bases separated the two germline ends. CDR1 and CDR2 from the germline V gene are LNHDA and SQIVND (reference sequence). The CDR3 is 15 residues long. The CDR3 is CASSIGRLGTDTQYF. The CDR3 DNA reads TGTGCCAGTAGTATAGGACGACTAGGGACAGATACGCAGTATTTT.

This clone came up a few times. The chain has TRBV3-1 (or the pseudogene TRBV3-2) and TRBJ2-3, with 9 bases identical to TRBD2. Per germline, CDR1 LGHDT and CDR2 YNNKEL (reference sequence). V shed 4 bases and J 3 bases; nucleotides not matched to a gene: 11. There are 17 residues in the CDR3. In DNA form, the CDR3 reads TGTGCCAGCAGCCGAGACGTGGCGGGAGGGCATACAGATACGCAGTATTTT. Its protein is CASSRDVAGGHTDTQYF.

V gene TRBV19 combines with J gene TRBJ2-1, with a tentative D call TRBD2 (6 bases). Germline V gene data show CDR1 as LNHDA and CDR2 as SQIVND (reference sequence). Trimming shortened V by 4 bases and J by 5 bases, and 9 bases separated the two germline ends. The CDR3 runs to 13 residues. The CDR3: CASSTTSDNEQFF. The CDR3 bases are TGTGCCAGTAGTACGACTAGTGACAATGAGCAGTTCTTC.

The chain couples TRBV3-1 (or the pseudogene TRBV3-2) to TRBJ1-3; D call uncertain. The V gene's germline CDR1 is LGHDT and CDR2 YNNKEL (reference sequence). Between the trimmed V and J ends, which lost 1 base and 4 bases, there was a span of 11 bases. There are 15 residues in the CDR3. The CDR3 coding sequence is TGTGCCAGCAGCCAAGGCAGGTCGGTCGGAAACACCATATATTTT. Residues: CASSQGRSVGNTIYF.

The V and J genes are TRBV6-5 and TRBJ1-1, with D maybe TRBD1 (5 bases). The ends were cut back, 0 bases at V and 4 bases at J, with 12 bases in the middle. The CDR3 sequence is 15 residues long. In germline, CDR1 is MNHEY, CDR2 SVGAGI. The CDR3 spells CASSYSYLGGTEAFF. CDR3 coding DNA: TGTGCCAGCAGTTACTCTTACTTGGGGGGCACTGAAGCTTTCTTT.

This chain connects TRBV9 to TRBJ1-6, with 10 bases aligning to TRBD1. V lost 3 bases to trimming and J lost 8 bases; unmatched junction nucleotides: 5. The CDR3 has 15 amino acids. Germline loops: CDR1 SGDLS, CDR2 YYNGEE. The CDR3 DNA is TGTGCCAGCAGCGGAGACAGGGGGCGCGATTCACCCCTCCACTTT. Its translation is CASSGDRGRDSPLHF.

The chain links TRBV5-4 to TRBJ1-2; D uncertain. CDR1 is SGHNT, CDR2 YYREEE, per germline (reference sequence). The V end lost 0 bases, the J end lost 7 bases, and 13 bases lay between the germline ends. The CDR3 length is 14 residues. The CDR3: CASSLAALTSGYTF. CDR3 DNA sequence: TGTGCCAGCAGCTTGGCAGCTCTAACCTCTGGCTACACCTTC.

This chain connects TRBV29-1 to TRBJ2-3; perhaps TRBD2 as D (6 bases). The CDR3 is 12 residues long. V gave up 2 bases and J gave up 6 bases, with 9 bases separating them. Per the germline V gene, CDR1 is SQVTM and CDR2 is ANQGSEA. The CDR3 region has the DNA TGCAGCGTTGAACAGGCGGGGGATACGCAGTATTTT. It yields the protein CSVEQAGDTQYF.